This T cell receptor (beta chain) was recovered during a study of PD-L1 blockade in urothelial cancer. Method: immunoSEQ multiplex PCR; TCRdb's copy keeps in-frame clones and lacks some. Of some 41,000 clones in the sample, 88% were seen once. The CDR3 is 15 amino acids. Per germline, CDR1 MNHNY and CDR2 SVGAGI (reference sequence). V lost 10 bases, J lost 4 bases, and 11 bases stayed unmatched. The sample was PBMCs, taken around atezolizumab (anti-PD-L1) treatment. The receptor was derived from a woman in her sixties or seventies with urothelial cancer. The chain couples TRBV6-6 to TRBJ1-1, with 11 bases that match TRBD1. The CDR3 nucleotides are TGTGCCATCTCACCTGGGACAGGGGGAGTCACTGAAGCTTTCTTT. This translates into CAISPGTGGVTEAFF.